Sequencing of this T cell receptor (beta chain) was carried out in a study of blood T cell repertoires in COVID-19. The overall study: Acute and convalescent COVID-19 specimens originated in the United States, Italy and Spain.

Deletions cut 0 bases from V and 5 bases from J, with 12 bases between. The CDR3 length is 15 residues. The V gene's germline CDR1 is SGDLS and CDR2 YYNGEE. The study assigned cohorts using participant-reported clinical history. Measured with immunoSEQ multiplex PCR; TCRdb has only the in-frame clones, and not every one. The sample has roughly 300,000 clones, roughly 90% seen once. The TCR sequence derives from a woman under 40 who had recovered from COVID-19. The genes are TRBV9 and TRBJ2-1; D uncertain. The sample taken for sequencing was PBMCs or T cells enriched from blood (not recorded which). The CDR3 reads CASSVAPLGDNEQFF. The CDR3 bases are TGTGCCAGCAGCGTAGCCCCCCTAGGAGACAATGAGCAGTTCTTC.